This T cell receptor (beta chain) was sequenced for a study of cytotoxic CD8 clonotypes in ibrutinib-treated CLL (dated by TCRdb to about 2021). For the study in its entirety: The cohort had about a dozen relapsed/refractory and approximately 15 treatment-naive patients; some 17 were IGHV unmutated. Longitudinal samples were available for about 30% of the roughly 90 trial participants. Every remission and progressive disease sample was obtained while ibrutinib was still being received by the patients. Cryopreserved peripheral blood mononuclear cells were collected before treatment, at response, and at either disease progression or sustained remission. Response samples were obtained after a median of around 11 months of treatment, with a range of roughly 6 to 40 months. Samples averaged approximately 260,000 productive templates and 94,082 productive rearrangements. Partial responses were observed in 24 patients and complete responses in 2; after a median follow-up of 68 months, remission was maintained in roughly 14 patients and progression was observed in approximately 12. The investigation overall reported the following: An increase in clonality was observed at ibrutinib response, with clonality remaining stable during sustained remission and falling back toward baseline at progression. Baseline clonality exceeded that of age-matched healthy donors and correlated strongly with circulating CD8+ T-cell counts. Public clonotypes were found to be uncommon and were observed to contract or remain stable during treatment; the increase in clonality was shown to reflect expansion of private clonotypes at ibrutinib response. Sampling times were not matched between patients in sustained remission and patients whose disease was progressing, and lymph node repertoires were not examined.

The time point label, as the study defines it: roughly 2 years on ibrutinib. For TCR beta library preparation, 1.5 to 2 micrograms of genomic DNA was extracted from cryopreserved PBMCs. High-throughput TCR beta sequencing was performed on longitudinal blood samples from CLL patients receiving ibrutinib monotherapy. Patients were enrolled in a phase 2 open-label single-center ibrutinib monotherapy trial. V loses 0 bases of germline sequence and J loses 0 bases, and the interval between the two ends is 8 bases. The CDR3 numbers 16 residues from cysteine through phenylalanine. The sequence is cut down to CDR3 DNA, 48 bases in frame from base 1. Taken from the germline V gene, the CDR1 and CDR2 loops are SGHAT and FQNNGV. Worth noting for this clone: Its antigen has not been determined. No base quality information exists; no much larger clone differs at one position.

On a MiSeq, deep resolution sequencing aimed for a depth between 1 in 1 million and 1 in 200,000 T cells, with each clonotype covered 10x on average. The immunoSEQ hsTCRB Kit was used to generate TCR beta libraries. In the source study's methods: ImmunoSEQ Data Assistant and ImmunoSEQ Analyzer were used for data analysis, and V, D and J genes were assigned according to IMGT definitions. Clonality, which ranges from 0 to 1, was calculated as one minus the normalized Shannon entropy of productive rearrangement frequencies. Public clonotype analysis was restricted to overrepresented clonotypes comprising at least 0.05% of each patient's repertoire. Repertoires from about a dozen age-matched healthy donors in immuneACCESS were used as clonality controls. Imported from immuneACCESS, the table was reduced by TCRdb to in-frame sequences with V and J called. These copies leave out some clones; in studies compared against another copy, an unresolved V gene accounts for under half, and the cause of the remainder is not known. V and J calls and clone size are those listed in that table; D and trimming were worked out from the DNA. This sample is represented by 160,000 or so clones; about four fifths of them were singletons. The top ten hold about 4.3% of the sample.

Sequencing was performed on PBMCs, taken after 24 months of ibrutinib treatment. In this chain, TRBV11-2 is recombined with TRBJ1-4; TRBD1 is a possible D gene, resting on 5 matching bases. The sequence was obtained from a human donor with chronic lymphocytic leukemia. The CDR3 in this case is CASSLEGTPTNEKLFF. Here is the DNA: TGTGCCAGCAGCTTAGAAGGGACGCCAACTAATGAAAAACTGTTTTTT.